A single sample is the source of the 22 T cell receptor beta chains below, sequenced in a study of T-cell reconstitution after alpha-beta-depleted transplantation in children. The TCRbeta library was prepared with unique molecular identifiers. TCRdb reprocessed the PCR reads via MiXCR and lists one record per CDR3 protein. Of about 610,000 distinct CDR3 sequences listed, about 10% were seen once; the top ten hold less than 4.5%. The sequencing used PBMCs from the stem cell graft donor, collected from the stem cell graft. The receptor set was obtained from a human donor who donated a stem cell graft to a child with acute myeloid leukemia.

This clonotype was seen more than once but under ten times. V is TRBV28 and J is TRBJ2-5; tentatively, D is TRBD1 (6 bases). The CDR3 has 13 amino acids. Trimming removed 10 bases at V and 0 bases at J, with 12 bases between. Germline values: CDR1 MDHEN, CDR2 SYDVKM. The CDR3 loop is CATQDRNQETQYF. CDR3 DNA: TGTGCCACTCAAGACAGGAACCAAGAGACCCAGTACTTC.

In its sample, this clonotype was seen a few times. The V and J genes are TRBV6-6 and TRBJ1-5; tentative D call: TRBD1 (6 bases). This CDR3 comprises 13 residues. The germline CDR1 and CDR2 sequences are MNHNY and SVGAGI (reference sequence). V was cut by 8 bases and J by 5 bases, with 13 bases left in between. CDR3 coding DNA: TGTGCCAGCCAGACTCCAGGGGATCAGCCCCAGCATTTT. Encoded protein: CASQTPGDQPQHF.

This clonotype was counted only a few times. The genes are TRBV30 and TRBJ2-3; perhaps D is TRBD1 or TRBD2 (5 bases each). In germline, CDR1 is GTSNPN, CDR2 SVGIG (reference sequence). V gave up 3 bases and J gave up 6 bases, with 13 bases separating them. The CDR3 sequence is 13 residues long. The CDR3 nucleotides read TGTGCCTGGAGATGGGGGAGAGGGGATACGCAGTATTTT. This codes for CAWRWGRGDTQYF.

The genes are TRBV7-8 and TRBJ2-3, with D unclear. Trimming took 5 bases from V and 0 from J, leaving 12 bases between them. Germline V CDR1 and CDR2: SGHVS, FQNEAQ. The CDR3 extends over 15 amino acids. The CDR3 DNA follows: TGTGCCAGCAGCCCAGCCTACGGGAGCACAGATACGCAGTATTTT. Translated: CASSPAYGSTDTQYF. Using reference TRBV7-8 and TRBJ2-3 for the parts outside the CDR3, the full variable domain is GAGVSQSPRYKVAKRGQDVALRCDPISGHVSLFWYQQALGQGPEFLTYFQNEAQLDKSGLPSDRFFAERPEGSVSTLKIQRTQQEDSAVYLCASSPAYGSTDTQYFGPGTRLTVL.

The chain recombines TRBV7-2 with TRBJ2-7; TRBD2 matches 11 bases. Germline V gene sequence: CDR1 SGHTA, CDR2 FQGNSA. The CDR3 length is 14 residues. The ends lost 5 bases at V and 2 bases at J; junction bases unmatched: 2. The CDR3 protein is CASSGSGRAYEQYF. CDR3 DNA sequence: TGTGCCAGCAGCGGTAGCGGGAGGGCCTACGAGCAGTACTTC.

The sample holds a few counts of this clonotype. The gene calls are TRBV6-5 and TRBJ1-1, with TRBD1 as a possible D gene (5 bases). The germline V gene encodes CDR1 MNHEY and CDR2 SVGAGI. The CDR3 covers 12 residues. Trimming cost V 6 bases and J 11 bases, with 16 bases left between them. CDR3 nucleotide sequence: TGTGCCAGCAGCTCGACCGGGGCAGGGGCTTTCTTT. This translates into CASSSTGAGAFF.

The chain is built from TRBV6-1 and TRBJ2-5, with 7 bases aligning to TRBD2. Unmatched junction bases numbered 9, after V lost 6 bases and J lost 5 bases. The CDR3 consists of 14 residues. Germline V gene lookup returns CDR1 MNHNS and CDR2 SASEGT. The chain's CDR3 is CASRSSGGGETQYF. The CDR3 DNA sequence: TGTGCCAGCAGGTCTAGCGGTGGCGGGGAGACCCAGTACTTC.

V gene TRBV12-5 combines with J gene TRBJ1-2; TRBD1 agrees at 7 bases. The CDR3 is made up of 14 amino acids. V was pared by 6 bases and J by 4 bases, with 8 bases of the junction left unmatched. Germline loops: CDR1 LGHNT, CDR2 FRNRAP. The CDR3 DNA follows: TGTGCTAGTGGCCTCCCGGGACAGATCTATGGCTACACCTTC. Protein: CASGLPGQIYGYTF. The full variable domain, its missing parts supplied by reference TRBV12-5 and TRBJ1-2, is DARVTQTPRHKVTEMGQEVTMRCQPILGHNTVFWYRQTMMQGLELLAYFRNRAPLDDSGMPKDRFSAEMPDATLATLKIQPSEPRDSAVYFCASGLPGQIYGYTFGSGTRLTVV.

The chain uses TRBV25-1 and TRBJ2-3, with 7 positions matching TRBD2. CDR3 length: 14 residues. Germline lookup yields CDR1 MGHDK and CDR2 SYGVNS. V shed 9 bases and J 0 bases; nucleotides not matched to a gene: 6. The CDR3 sequence: CASWGDYSTDTQYF. The CDR3 bases are TGTGCCAGTTGGGGGGACTATAGCACAGATACGCAGTATTTT. Full variable domain (rest looked up from reference TRBV25-1 and TRBJ2-3): EADIYQTPRYLVIGTGKKITLECSQTMGHDKMYWYQQDPGMELHLIHYSYGVNSTEKGDLSSESTVSRIRTEHFPLTLESARPSHTSQYLCASWGDYSTDTQYFGPGTRLTVL.

This clonotype was seen only a few times. The chain uses TRBV25-1 and TRBJ2-7; D is ambiguous. The V and J ends lost 3 bases and 7 bases respectively, with 7 bases between them. The CDR3 length is 11 residues. Germline-derived CDR1 and CDR2 are MGHDK and SYGVNS. In DNA, the CDR3 is TGTGCCAGCAGTGATACTGGGGAGCAGTACTTC. It codes for CASSDTGEQYF.

This clonotype came up a few times. The J gene is TRBJ2-1, the V gene TRBV4-2; the match to TRBD1 covers 7 bases. The CDR3 contains 15 residues. Germline CDR1 is LGHNA and CDR2 is YNFKEQ. J gave up 3 bases and V 4 bases, and 6 bases lay outside the gene matches. The CDR3 loop reads CASSRDRDSYNEQFF. The CDR3 DNA reads TGTGCCAGCAGCCGCGACCGGGACAGCTACAATGAGCAGTTCTTC.

In this sample, this clonotype turned up a few times. The chain employs TRBV7-9 and TRBJ2-1, with D perhaps TRBD2 (6 bases). The CDR3 runs to 14 residues. Germline CDR1 is SEHNR and CDR2 is FQNEAQ (reference sequence). With 3 bases removed from V and 5 bases from J, the gap between germline ends came to 11 bases. The CDR3 DNA reads as TGTGCCAGCAGCTTGAGGGGACTCAACAATGAGCAGTTCTTC. This gives the protein CASSLRGLNNEQFF.

Notes on this clonotype: A clone one base away is much larger, so this may be a read error. This chain connects TRBV20-1 to TRBJ2-3; D may match TRBD1 or TRBD2 (5 bases each). The CDR3 contains 11 residues. Germline CDR1 reads DFQATT; CDR2 reads SNEGSKA (reference sequence). The CDR3 reads CSAASTGTQYF. CDR3 in DNA: TGCAGTGCTGCTAGCACAGGTACGCAGTATTTT.

This clonotype was observed many times. The CDR3 protein is CSVLGDGYTF. CDR3 bases: TGCAGCGTGCTTGGGGATGGCTACACCTTC. The chain links TRBV29-1 to TRBJ1-2; no reliable D call. Germline V gene data show CDR1 as SQVTM and CDR2 as ANQGSEA. V lost 6 bases and J lost 6, with 8 bases in between. This CDR3 is built from 10 residues.

The V call is TRBV6-5, the J call TRBJ1-1; D unresolved. From germline, CDR1 is MNHEY and CDR2 SVGAGI. The CDR3 loop spans 16 amino acids. Trimming removed 0 bases at V and 1 base at J, with 12 bases between. For the CDR3, the DNA is TGTGCCAGCAGTTACTCGCGCTCGGGGAAGAACACTGAAGCTTTCTTT. Translating gives CASSYSRSGKNTEAFF.

Many counts were recorded for this clonotype. Germline is not matched at one junction end, which may reflect a read error. Here the CDR3 reads CASSLYETAQETQYF. CDR3 coding DNA: TGTGCTAGCAGCTTATACGAAACTGCCCAAGAGACCCAGTACTTC. The chain uses TRBV7-7 and TRBJ2-5; no definite D call. CDR1 and CDR2 (germline): SSHAT, FNYEAQ (reference sequence). The CDR3 extends over 15 amino acids. The variable domain in full, completed from reference TRBV7-7 and TRBJ2-5, reads GAGVSQSPRYKVTKRGQDVTLRCDPISSHATLYWYQQALGQGPEFLTYFNYEAQPDKSGLPSDRFSAERPEGSISTLTIQRTEQRDSAMYRCASSLYETAQETQYFGPGTRLLVL.

This clonotype was seen a handful of times. The rearrangement links TRBV20-1 to TRBJ1-3, with a possible D match to TRBD1 (5 bases). Germline CDR1 is DFQATT and CDR2 is SNEGSKA (reference sequence). V was trimmed by 0 bases and J by 5 bases, leaving 23 bases between them. The CDR3 spans 18 residues. Here the CDR3 reads CSARDPYPNKRGRNTIYF. The CDR3 DNA reads as TGCAGTGCTAGAGACCCATATCCTAACAAGAGGGGTAGAAACACCATATATTTT.

This clonotype was counted at least ten times. The rearrangement joins TRBV20-1 to TRBJ1-5, with TRBD1 matching 7 bases. The ends lost 3 bases at V and 6 bases at J; junction bases unmatched: 5. Germline-derived CDR1 and CDR2 are DFQATT and SNEGSKA (reference sequence). This CDR3 has 13 residues. In DNA form, the CDR3 reads TGCAGTGCTAGCCCACAGGGGCCTCAGCCCCAGCATTTT. Translating gives CSASPQGPQPQHF.

For this clonotype: At one end the junction does not follow the germline gene, possibly because of a read error. The DNA of the CDR3 is TGTGCCACCAGCCAAAGACTAGCGGTCCCCGACAATGAGCAGTTCTTC. As protein: CATSQRLAVPDNEQFF. The V call is TRBV3-1, the J call TRBJ2-1, with 9 nucleotides matching TRBD2. Germline lookup yields CDR1 LGHDT and CDR2 YNNKEL (reference sequence). The CDR3 totals 16 residues.

This clonotype was seen more than once but under ten times. The chain uses TRBV20-1 and TRBJ1-6; tentatively, D is TRBD1 (5 bases). CDR1 is DFQATT and CDR2 is SNEGSKA in the germline V gene (reference sequence). V was shortened by 0 bases and J by 10 bases, with 19 bases between the two germline ends. This CDR3 contains 16 residues. In nucleotides, the CDR3 is TGCAGTGCTAGAGAGGGCCGGGACCGACTAGGATCACCCCTCCACTTT. Translating it yields CSAREGRDRLGSPLHF.

This chain links TRBV30 with TRBJ2-7; no reliable D call. V dropped 0 bases and J dropped 7 bases, with 7 bases sitting between them. This CDR3 contains 11 residues. Germline CDR1 and CDR2: GTSNPN and SVGIG (reference sequence). The CDR3 here is CAWSVLGEQYF. Here the CDR3 DNA reads TGTGCCTGGAGTGTACTCGGTGAGCAGTACTTC.

This clonotype has a count of ten or more. The rearrangement links TRBV29-1 to TRBJ2-1, with 10 bases identical to TRBD2. This CDR3 contains 19 residues. V was clipped by 3 bases and J by 5 bases; unmatched bases: 19. Germline V gene lookup returns CDR1 SQVTM and CDR2 ANQGSEA. CDR3 amino acids: CSVEVLWTSGLRWDNEQFF. Here the CDR3 DNA reads TGCAGCGTTGAGGTATTATGGACTAGCGGCCTTCGTTGGGACAATGAGCAGTTCTTC.